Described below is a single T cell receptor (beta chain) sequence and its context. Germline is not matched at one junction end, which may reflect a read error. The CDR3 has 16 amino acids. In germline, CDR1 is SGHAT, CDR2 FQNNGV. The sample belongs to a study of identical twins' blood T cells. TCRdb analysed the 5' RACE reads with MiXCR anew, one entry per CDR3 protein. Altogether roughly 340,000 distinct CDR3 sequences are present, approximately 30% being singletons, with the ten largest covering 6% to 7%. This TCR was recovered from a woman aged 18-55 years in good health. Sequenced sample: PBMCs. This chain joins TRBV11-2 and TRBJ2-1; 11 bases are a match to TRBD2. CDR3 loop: CANSILLAGDYNEQFF. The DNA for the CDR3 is TGTGCCAACAGCATCCTACTAGCGGGAGACTACAATGAGCAGTTCTTC.